Presented here are 32 T cell receptor beta chains from one specimen sequenced in a study of tissue T cells after allogeneic stem cell transplantation. Libraries were prepared by immunoSEQ multiplex PCR; TCRdb keeps only in-frame clonotypes and omits some of them. The sample lists around 17,000 clones, around 70% occurring once. Sequencing used spleen. The receptor source for this set is a female BALB/c mouse in good health. MHC haplotype of the mouse line: H2-d.

Remarks on this clone: Gene names and germline refer to mouse. The CDR3 end is not reached by the read, which stops 1 residue before it; the germline J gene fills it in. The chain recombines TRBV13-1 with TRBJ2-5; 13 positions agree with TRBD2. The V segment lost 4 bases and the J segment 3 bases; nucleotides outside the gene matches: 5. This CDR3 region has 16 residues. Germline V lookup: CDR1 NSHNY, CDR2 SYGAGN. Incomplete CDR3 DNA: TGTGCCAGCAGTAGGACTGGGGGGGCGGGGCAAGACACCCAGTAC. Protein product: CASSRTGGAGQDTQY. The CDR3 in full is CASSRTGGAGQDTQYF.

In the case of this clone: Gene labels here are mouse ones. The read ends 1 residue early relative to the CDR3; the germline J gene fills the gap. J is TRBJ2-5 and V is TRBV13-3; a weak D match, TRBD1 (5 bases). The CDR3 contains 14 residues. Germline CDR1 reads NNHDY; CDR2 reads SYVADS. Trimming pared 0 bases from V and 5 bases from J, leaving 10 bases between. The DNA read from the CDR3 is TGTGCCAGCAGTGATGGGGGAAGGGGAGACACCCAGTAC. This translates into CASSDGGRGDTQY. The entire CDR3 is CASSDGGRGDTQYF.

Concerning this clone itself: Mouse names are used for the genes. The read comes to an end 1 residue before the CDR3 does, leaving the germline J gene to fill in the end. J is TRBJ1-4 and V is TRBV31; unclear D gene. This CDR3 is built from 14 residues. Germline-derived CDR1 and CDR2 are GKSSPN and SITVG. The V end lost 0 bases, the J end lost 0 bases, and 5 bases lay between the germline ends. The CDR3 reads CAWSLRISNERLFF. The CDR3 DNA, read in part, is TGTGCCTGGAGTCTTAGGATTTCCAACGAAAGATTATTT.

Turning to this clone: The gene symbols are mouse symbols. The read terminates 1 residue ahead of where the CDR3 ends, so the germline J gene completes it. The V call is TRBV13-1, the J call TRBJ1-1, with 8 positions matching TRBD1. The CDR3 is 15 residues long. The ends lost 2 bases at V and 2 bases at J; junction bases unmatched: 5. The germline CDR1 and CDR2 sequences are NSHNY and SYGAGN. The CDR3 bases that were read are TGTGCCAGCAGTGACCGTCAGGGGGCTAACACAGAAGTCTTC. Translated: CASSDRQGANTEVF. The whole CDR3 sequence reads CASSDRQGANTEVFF.

For this clone: Gene names denote mouse genes. Read sequence stops 1 residue before the CDR3 end, and the germline J gene provides the missing end. This rearrangement joins TRBV13-1 to TRBJ1-5, with a possible D match to TRBD1 (6 bases). The CDR3 is 13 amino acids. V lost 2 bases and J 4 bases, leaving 7 bases between the germline ends. Looked up from germline, CDR1 is NSHNY and CDR2 is SYGAGN. CDR3: CASSEGTNQAPLF. CDR3 DNA, as far as it was read: TGTGCCAGCAGTGAGGGGACAAACCAGGCTCCGCTT.

In regard to this clone: Each gene name is a mouse one. The missing CDR3 end, 1 residue past where the read stops, is filled in from the germline J gene. J is TRBJ1-1 and V is TRBV13-3, with D possibly being TRBD1 (5 bases). The CDR3 length is 14 residues. V lost 2 bases and J lost 0, with 8 bases in between. Germline V gives CDR1 NNHDY, CDR2 SYVADS. CDR3 sequence: CASSDGGSNTEVFF. The CDR3 bases that were read are TGTGCCAGCAGTGACGGGGGATCAAACACAGAAGTCTTC.

As to this clone: Here the gene names and germline are mouse. The CDR3 end falls 1 residue outside the read, so it is completed with the germline J gene. The chain employs TRBV20 and TRBJ1-3; D remains ambiguous. V was pared by 7 bases and J by 0 bases, with 4 bases between. Germline V gene lookup returns CDR1 GFQATS and CDR2 STVNSAI. The CDR3 spans 11 residues. CDR3 DNA, as far as it was read: TGTGGTGTCTATTCTGGAAATACGCTCTAT. It is translated as CGVYSGNTLY. The full CDR3 sequence reads CGVYSGNTLYF.

This clone occurred once. Mouse gene names apply. Sequencing ends 1 residue short of the CDR3 end; the germline J gene provides the rest. The chain joins TRBV2 to TRBJ2-5; 7 nucleotides agree with TRBD2. Looked up from germline, CDR1 is LGHNA and CDR2 is YSYQKL. After removal of 0 bases from V and 5 bases from J, the junction contained 2 bases not matched to a gene. The CDR3 extends over 14 amino acids. This chain's CDR3 is CASSQDTGVDTQYF. The CDR3 bases that were read are TGTGCCAGCAGCCAAGACACTGGGGTAGACACCCAGTAC. Drawing the rest from reference TRBV2 and TRBJ2-5, the complete variable domain is DPKIIQKPKYLVAVTGSEKILICEQYLGHNAMYWYRQSAKKPLEFMFSYSYQKLMDNQTASSRFQPQSSKKNHLDLQITALKPDDSATYFCASSQDTGVDTQYFGPGTRLLVL.

Notes on this clone: Here the gene names and germline are mouse. The CDR3 end is not reached by the read, which stops 1 residue before it; the germline J gene fills it in. The J gene is TRBJ2-7, the V gene TRBV19; D is perhaps TRBD1 (5 bases). The CDR3 length is 13 residues. V lost 2 bases to trimming and J lost 0 bases, with 6 bases between them. Per germline, CDR1 FNHDT and CDR2 SITEND (reference sequence). Partial CDR3 DNA: TGTGCCAGCAGTATGAGGGGCTCCTATGAACAGTAC. Translated: CASSMRGSYEQY. The CDR3 reads in full as CASSMRGSYEQYF. Supplemented by reference TRBV19 and TRBJ2-7, the full variable domain reads GGIITQTPKFLIGQEGQKLTLKCQQNFNHDTMYWYRQDSGKGLRLIYYSITENDLQKGDLSEGYDASREKKSSFSLTVTSAQKNEMAVFLCASSMRGSYEQYFGPGTRLTVL.

Notes on this clone: Any gene name here is a mouse gene name. Sequencing ends 1 residue short of the CDR3 end; the germline J gene provides the rest. The chain carries TRBV20 and TRBJ1-3; TRBD1 aligns across 9 bases. This CDR3 contains 14 residues. Germline V gene sequence: CDR1 GFQATS, CDR2 STVNSAI. V dropped 5 bases and J dropped 4; count of bases not matched to a gene: 6. CDR3 bases read: TGTGGTGCTCCTAATGACAGGGGGGGAAATACGCTCTAT. This encodes CGAPNDRGGNTLY. The full CDR3 reads CGAPNDRGGNTLYF.

A word on this clone: Gene names and germline refer to mouse. The CDR3 goes on 1 residue after the read ends, and that part is filled in from the germline J gene. The J gene is TRBJ2-3, the V gene TRBV29; D is uncertain. The CDR3 has 15 residues. Trimming took 5 bases from V and 0 from J, leaving 12 bases between them. The V gene's germline CDR1 is MSHET and CDR2 SYDVDS. Incomplete CDR3 DNA: TGTGCTAGCAGTCTCCAGAGATCTAGTGCAGAAACGCTGTAT. It specifies CASSLQRSSAETLY. The full CDR3 protein reads CASSLQRSSAETLYF.

As regards this clone: The germline and genes are mouse ones. Coverage ceases 1 residue before the CDR3 finishes, and the germline J gene fills in the end. The chain links TRBV13-1 to TRBJ2-7, with 10 bases aligning to TRBD1. The CDR3 covers 14 residues. After removal of 3 bases from V and 4 bases from J, the junction contained 4 bases not matched to a gene. CDR1 and CDR2 from the germline V gene are NSHNY and SYGAGN. The DNA read from the CDR3 is TGTGCCAGCAGTGGCCCGGGACAGGGGTATGAACAGTAC. It yields the protein CASSGPGQGYEQY. The CDR3 in full is CASSGPGQGYEQYF.

This clone was seen more than once but under ten times. The gene names given are mouse names. The DNA read from the CDR3 is TGTGCTAGCAGTTTATCGGACACCGGAAATACGCTCTAT. Amino acids: CASSLSDTGNTLY. The whole CDR3 reads CASSLSDTGNTLYF. This chain connects TRBV29 to TRBJ1-3; the D gene is possibly TRBD1 (5 bases). The read halts 1 residue ahead of the CDR3 end, with the missing end drawn from the germline J gene. The CDR3 totals 14 residues. CDR1 MSHET and CDR2 SYDVDS come from the germline V gene. V was shortened by 0 bases and J by 4 bases, with 7 bases between the two germline ends.

Note on this clone: Gene names denote mouse genes. Read data end 1 residue before the CDR3 end; the end is taken from the germline J gene. The genes are TRBV4 and TRBJ1-3; 8 nucleotides align to TRBD1. The length of the CDR3 is 14 residues. Germline assignment: CDR1 LGHDT and CDR2 YNNKQL (reference sequence). Trimming took 4 bases from V and 2 from J; bases not matched to a gene: 1. CDR3 bases read: TGTGCCAGCAGCTTACAGGGGGCTGGAAATACGCTCTAT. Translated: CASSLQGAGNTLY. The full CDR3 sequence reads CASSLQGAGNTLYF.

On this clone: Gene names and germline match the mouse. The read ends 1 residue before the CDR3 terminus; that terminus is restored from the germline J gene. The genes are TRBV2 and TRBJ2-5, with D possibly matching TRBD2 (6 bases). V was trimmed by 4 bases and J by 1 base, leaving 21 bases between them. CDR1 is LGHNA, CDR2 YSYQKL, per germline. This CDR3 is 18 amino acids long. The CDR3 here is CASSPRSGGGLYQDTQYF. CDR3 bases read: TGTGCCAGCAGCCCTCGGTCGGGGGGAGGGCTTTACCAAGACACCCAGTAC.

Remarks on this clone: Genes and germline come from the mouse. CDR3 in amino acids: CASSIGTKSSAETLYF. CDR3 DNA, as far as it was read: TGTGCCAGCAGTATCGGGACAAAATCTAGTGCAGAAACGCTGTAT. The gene calls are TRBV19 and TRBJ2-3; possibly TRBD1 for D (6 bases). The read finishes 1 residue shy of the CDR3 end, and the germline J gene is used to complete it. V gave up 2 bases and J gave up 0 bases, with 13 bases separating them. The CDR3 loop spans 16 amino acids. From germline, CDR1 is FNHDT and CDR2 SITEND (reference sequence).

A remark on this clone: The genes and germline here are from mouse. The CDR3 end is not reached by the read, which stops 1 residue before it; the germline J gene fills it in. J is TRBJ1-2 and V is TRBV31; 9 positions match TRBD1. This CDR3 is built from 14 residues. Germline lookup yields CDR1 GKSSPN and CDR2 SITVG. V shed 2 bases and J 2 bases; nucleotides not matched to a gene: 3. The chain's CDR3 is CAWSLTGGNSDYTF. Incomplete CDR3 DNA: TGTGCCTGGAGTTTGACAGGGGGGAACTCCGACTACACC.

This clone appeared a few times. Gene names and germline refer to mouse. The CDR3 here is CASSETGSNTEVFF. The DNA read from the CDR3 is TGTGCCAGCAGTGAGACAGGTTCAAACACAGAAGTCTTC. V gene TRBV13-3 combines with J gene TRBJ1-1; tentative D call: TRBD1 (6 bases). The read is 1 residue too short to cover the CDR3 end, so that end is filled in from the germline J gene. Germline loops: CDR1 NNHDY, CDR2 SYVADS. The CDR3 has 14 residues. Trimming pared 2 bases from V and 0 bases from J, leaving 8 bases between.

A remark on this clone: The gene symbols are mouse symbols. The read comes to an end 1 residue before the CDR3 does, leaving the germline J gene to fill in the end. The chain carries TRBV5 and TRBJ2-7; D is possibly TRBD1 (6 bases). V lost 0 bases and J 1 base, leaving 7 bases between the germline ends. CDR3 size: 14 residues. Germline values: CDR1 LGHNA, CDR2 YNLKQL (reference sequence). The CDR3 here is CASSQDRGSYEQYF. CDR3 DNA (partial): TGTGCCAGCAGCCAAGACAGGGGTTCCTATGAACAGTAC.

About this clone: The genes and germline here are from mouse. The read halts 1 residue ahead of the CDR3 end, with the missing end drawn from the germline J gene. The J gene is TRBJ1-3, the V gene TRBV20; D gene unclear. Trimming shortened V by 3 bases and J by 0 bases, and 6 bases separated the two germline ends. CDR1 is GFQATS and CDR2 is STVNSAI in the germline V gene. There are 13 residues in the CDR3. The CDR3 protein is CGARRPSGNTLYF. CDR3 bases read: TGTGGTGCTAGACGGCCTTCTGGAAATACGCTCTAT.

This clone was detected only once. Mouse names are used for the genes. The DNA ends 1 residue before the CDR3 does, and the rest of the CDR3 is filled in from the germline J gene. V is TRBV20 and J is TRBJ1-3; D unclear. Deletions cut 2 bases from V and 0 bases from J, with 2 bases between. Per germline, CDR1 GFQATS and CDR2 STVNSAI. The CDR3 runs to 12 residues. Incomplete CDR3 DNA: TGTGGTGCTAGGTATTCTGGAAATACGCTCTAT. It encodes CGARYSGNTLY. The full CDR3 reads CGARYSGNTLYF.

Regarding this clone: Mouse names are used for the genes. Read sequence stops 1 residue before the CDR3 end, and the germline J gene provides the missing end. The chain carries TRBV13-2 and TRBJ1-2; 9 bases match TRBD1. Germline CDR1 reads NNHNN; CDR2 reads SYGAGS (reference sequence). Unmatched junction bases numbered 3, after V lost 2 bases and J lost 4 bases. The CDR3 runs 14 residues. The CDR3 protein is CASGEGTGFSDYTF. CDR3 DNA (partial): TGTGCCAGCGGTGAAGGGACAGGGTTCTCCGACTACACC.

With respect to this clone: Gene names denote mouse genes. The DNA ends 1 residue before the CDR3 does, and the rest of the CDR3 is filled in from the germline J gene. This chain joins TRBV19 and TRBJ2-2, with 8 bases identical to TRBD2. CDR3 length: 14 residues. J lost 4 bases, V lost 2 bases, and 1 base had no gene match. Germline V gives CDR1 FNHDT, CDR2 SITEND (reference sequence). This chain's CDR3 is CASSILGGTGQLYF. The CDR3 DNA, read in part, is TGTGCCAGCAGTATCCTGGGGGGCACCGGGCAGCTCTAC.

Of note for this clone: The gene names here belong to mouse. The missing CDR3 end, 1 residue past where the read stops, is filled in from the germline J gene. The rearrangement uses TRBV13-2 and TRBJ2-7; 7 bases match TRBD1. CDR1 is NNHNN, CDR2 SYGAGS, per germline (reference sequence). The CDR3 spans 13 residues. The J segment lost 0 bases and the V segment lost 5 bases, leaving 2 bases of the junction unmatched. The CDR3 is CASGGTVSYEQYF. The CDR3 bases that were read are TGTGCCAGCGGGGGGACAGTCTCCTATGAACAGTAC.

A remark on this clone: Mouse gene names and germline throughout. The CDR3 goes on 1 residue after the read ends, and that part is filled in from the germline J gene. The chain combines TRBV13-1 with TRBJ2-7, with D unclear. The CDR3 is 13 amino acids. The germline CDR1 and CDR2 sequences are NSHNY and SYGAGN. Trimming removed 0 bases from V and 4 bases from J, with 8 bases in between. The CDR3 DNA, read in part, is TGTGCCAGCAGTGATGCCCCCTTTTATGAACAGTAC. Amino acid sequence: CASSDAPFYEQY. The full CDR3 reads CASSDAPFYEQYF.

About this clone: Gene names refer to mouse genes. The observed sequence ends 1 residue before the CDR3 terminus, with the missing tail filled in from the germline J gene. V and J are TRBV4 and TRBJ2-7, with 7 nucleotides matching TRBD2. The V gene's germline CDR1 is LGHDT and CDR2 YNNKQL (reference sequence). J was trimmed by 0 bases and V by 6 bases; bases with no gene match: 2. CDR3 length: 13 amino acids. The CDR3 bases that were read are TGTGCCAGCAGACTGGGGCACTCCTATGAACAGTAC. Protein: CASRLGHSYEQY. The full CDR3 protein is CASRLGHSYEQYF.

A remark on this clone: Gene names are the mouse ones. The read gets to within 1 residue of the CDR3 end, and the germline J gene fills in the rest. The chain joins TRBV29 to TRBJ2-2, with D perhaps matching TRBD1 (5 bases). CDR3 size: 13 residues. Trimming took 6 bases from V and 1 from J, leaving 6 bases between them. Germline CDR1 is MSHET and CDR2 is SYDVDS. CDR3 residues: CASSDRNTGQLYF. CDR3 bases read: TGTGCTAGCAGCGACAGAAACACCGGGCAGCTCTAC.

This clone occurred once. Gene names denote mouse genes. The read halts 1 residue ahead of the CDR3 end, with the missing end drawn from the germline J gene. This chain links TRBV29 with TRBJ2-2, with D unresolved. CDR1 is MSHET and CDR2 is SYDVDS in the germline V gene. The CDR3 length is 14 residues. V lost 2 bases and J lost 0, with 4 bases in between. CDR3 residues: CASSLGANTGQLYF. The part of the CDR3 DNA that was read is TGTGCTAGCAGTTTAGGAGCAAACACCGGGCAGCTCTAC.

Regarding this clone: The genes are named according to mouse. The read ends 1 residue before the CDR3 terminus; that terminus is restored from the germline J gene. The chain links TRBV4 to TRBJ1-1; TRBD1 aligns across 8 bases. The V gene's germline CDR1 is LGHDT and CDR2 YNNKQL (reference sequence). V shed 5 bases, J shed 0 bases, and the junction held 2 bases outside the gene matches. This CDR3 contains 14 residues. The CDR3 is CASSAGQANTEVFF. The sequenced CDR3 bases are TGTGCCAGCAGCGCGGGACAGGCAAACACAGAAGTCTTC. The full variable domain, in which reference TRBV4 and TRBJ1-1 provide the parts outside the CDR3, is ETAVFQTPNYHVTQVGNEVSFNCKQTLGHDTMYWYKQDSKKLLKIMFSYNNKQLIVNETVPRRFSPQSSDKAHLNLRIKSVEPEDSAVYLCASSAGQANTEVFFGKGTRLTVV.

Remarks on this clone: The genes and germline here are from mouse. The CDR3 is cut off 1 residue early in the read; its end comes from the germline J gene. The V gene is TRBV14, the J gene TRBJ1-1, with D possibly matching TRBD1 (5 bases). Trimming took 0 bases from V and 1 from J, leaving 7 bases between them. This CDR3 spans 14 amino acids. Germline lookup yields CDR1 SGHDT and CDR2 FRDEAV. The part of the CDR3 DNA that was read is TGTGCCAGCAGTTTCTGGCAGGGGAACACAGAAGTCTTC. Its translation: CASSFWQGNTEVF. In full, the CDR3 is CASSFWQGNTEVFF.

About this clone: All gene names here are mouse names. The read ends 1 residue before the CDR3 terminus; that terminus is restored from the germline J gene. The chain uses TRBV29 and TRBJ1-3, with 7 positions matching TRBD1. J gave up 1 base and V 7 bases, and 1 base lay outside the gene matches. Germline CDR1 is MSHET and CDR2 is SYDVDS. The CDR3 spans 13 residues. The CDR3 protein is CASMGQSGNTLYF. Incomplete CDR3 DNA: TGTGCTAGCATGGGACAGTCTGGAAATACGCTCTAT.

Remarks on this clone: All gene names here are mouse names. The CDR3 end lies 1 residue beyond the end of the read and is filled in from the germline J gene. The V call is TRBV1, the J call TRBJ2-4; 10 bases fit TRBD2. The germline gives CDR1 NSQYPW, CDR2 LRSPGD (reference sequence). This CDR3 region has 18 residues. V dropped 0 bases and J dropped 0; count of bases not matched to a gene: 6. CDR3 bases read: TGCACCTGCAGTGCAGATATGGGACTGGGGAATAGTCAAAACACCTTGTAC. Amino acids: CTCSADMGLGNSQNTLY. The whole CDR3 sequence is CTCSADMGLGNSQNTLYF.